Reported below is one TCR beta chain. The cohort comprised adults aged about 18 to 89 years residing in under 25 US areas. Clinical histories supplied by participants themselves formed the basis of cohort assignment. The CDR3 loop spans 12 amino acids. Germline CDR1 is SNHLY and CDR2 is FYNNEI. J was trimmed by 2 bases and V by 10 bases; bases with no gene match: 4. In the authors' methods: It was from reference gene primer amplification that nucleated cell counts were estimated. Generated by immunoSEQ multiplex PCR, the TCRdb table keeps only in-frame clones and is missing some. The V and J calls and clone size were taken over from that table, and D and trimming were inferred from the DNA. Among 200,000 to 300,000 clones listed, roughly 86% were seen once. The data were obtained in a study of blood T cell repertoires in COVID-19. The overall study: The cDNA or gDNA used as material had been derived from T cells, B-cell-depleted T cells, or PBMCs.

The clonotype originates from a woman aged 18 to 35 who had recovered from COVID-19. The chain is built from TRBV2 and TRBJ2-7; TRBD1 agrees at 8 bases. The sample taken for sequencing was PBMCs or T cells enriched from blood (not recorded which). The CDR3 protein is CATLTGAYEQYF. The DNA of the CDR3 is TGTGCCACCTTGACAGGGGCCTACGAGCAGTACTTC.